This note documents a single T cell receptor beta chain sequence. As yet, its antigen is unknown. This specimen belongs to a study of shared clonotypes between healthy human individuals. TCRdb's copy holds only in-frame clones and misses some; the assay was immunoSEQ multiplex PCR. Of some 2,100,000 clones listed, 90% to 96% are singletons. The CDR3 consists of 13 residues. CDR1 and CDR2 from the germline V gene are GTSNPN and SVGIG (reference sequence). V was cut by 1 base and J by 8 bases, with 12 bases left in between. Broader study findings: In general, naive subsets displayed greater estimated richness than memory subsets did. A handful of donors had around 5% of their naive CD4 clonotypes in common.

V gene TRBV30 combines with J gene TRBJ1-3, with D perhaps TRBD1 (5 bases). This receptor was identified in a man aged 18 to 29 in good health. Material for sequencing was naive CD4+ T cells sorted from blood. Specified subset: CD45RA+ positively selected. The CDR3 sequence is CAWSGGIRDTIYF. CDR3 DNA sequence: TGTGCCTGGAGTGGCGGGATCAGGGACACCATATATTTT.